Shown below are 28 T cell receptor beta chains from a single sample sequenced in a study of CD4 T cells in relation to SARS-CoV-2 and coronaviruses. CD4+ T cells from unexposed donors were obtained before the COVID-19 pandemic (2011-2018). CD4+ T cells were isolated from the cells after more than 8 days of culture. For these receptors, no antigen is known. Libraries were prepared by immunoSEQ multiplex PCR; TCRdb keeps only in-frame clonotypes and omits some of them. The sample lists 20,000 or so clones, approximately 80% seen once, with roughly a tenth in the top ten. Sequenced input: CD4+ T cells from PBMCs, cultured in vitro. All receptors come from a human donor in good health.

The chain is built from TRBV5-1 and TRBJ2-4, with 12 bases identical to TRBD2. V lost 0 bases, J lost 4 bases, and 2 bases stayed unmatched. Germline CDR1 is SGHRS and CDR2 is YFSETQ. The CDR3 length is 16 residues. CDR3 amino acids: CASSLGLAGGKNIQYF. The CDR3 DNA is TGCGCCAGCAGCTTGGGGCTAGCGGGAGGGAAAAACATTCAGTACTTC.

V gene TRBV4-1 combines with J gene TRBJ2-7; 8 bases agree with TRBD1. Germline assignment: CDR1 MGHRA and CDR2 YSYEKL. J was trimmed by 4 bases and V by 2 bases; bases with no gene match: 1. CDR3 length: 13 amino acids. The CDR3 DNA reads as TGCGCCAGCAGCCAACAGGGGGCTTACGAGCAGTACTTC. Translation gives CASSQQGAYEQYF.

The chain joins TRBV18 to TRBJ1-4; 9 positions agree with TRBD1. V was clipped by 6 bases and J by 6 bases; unmatched bases: 8. Per germline, CDR1 KGHSH and CDR2 LQKENI. The CDR3 runs to 15 residues. The CDR3 is CASSTYRGRDEKLFF. CDR3 DNA: TGTGCCAGCTCGACTTACAGGGGGCGGGATGAAAAACTGTTTTTT.

The chain is built from TRBV7-9 and TRBJ2-2, with 11 nucleotides matching TRBD2. The CDR3 runs to 16 residues. V dropped 5 bases and J dropped 2; count of bases not matched to a gene: 4. Germline CDR1 reads SEHNR; CDR2 reads FQNEAQ (reference sequence). The CDR3, as DNA: TGTGCCAGCAGCCGACTAGCGGGAAGAAACACCGGGGAGCTGTTTTTT. Amino acid sequence: CASSRLAGRNTGELFF.

This chain connects TRBV11-3 to TRBJ1-1, with D possibly matching TRBD1 (5 bases). The germline gives CDR1 SGHNT, CDR2 YENEEA. CDR3 length equals 13 residues. V lost 5 bases to trimming and J lost 3 bases, with 10 bases between them. As DNA, the CDR3 is TGTGCCAGCAGCCGCGAACAGGACACTGAAGCTTTCTTT. It is translated as CASSREQDTEAFF.

The V gene is TRBV11-2, the J gene TRBJ2-5; TRBD2 agrees at 7 bases. The CDR3 has 15 amino acids. Germline V CDR1 and CDR2: SGHAT, FQNNGV. V shed 5 bases and J 3 bases; nucleotides not matched to a gene: 9. The CDR3 reads CASSPRPGGKETQYF. DNA for the CDR3: TGTGCCAGCAGCCCTCGCCCGGGGGGAAAAGAGACCCAGTACTTC.

The chain uses TRBV20-1 and TRBJ2-5; the D is unclear. This CDR3 has 12 amino acids. V was cut by 3 bases and J by 5 bases, with 10 bases left in between. Germline values: CDR1 DFQATT, CDR2 SNEGSKA (reference sequence). Here the CDR3 reads CSASLSEETQYF. The CDR3 DNA is TGCAGTGCTAGTCTCTCAGAGGAGACCCAGTACTTC.

As concerns this clone: At the DNA level, this CDR3 is encoded by other sequences in the same sample as well. The CDR3 is CASSLSGETQYF. As DNA, the CDR3 is TGTGCCAGCAGTTTATCGGGGGAGACCCAGTACTTC. The rearrangement joins TRBV27 to TRBJ2-5; D gene uncertain. Germline V gene sequence: CDR1 MNHEY, CDR2 SMNVEV (reference sequence). Deletions cut 0 bases from V and 5 bases from J, with 4 bases between. The CDR3 loop spans 12 amino acids.

The table lists this clone with a count of one. V usage is TRBV4-2 and J usage is TRBJ1-1, with 10 bases aligning to TRBD1. J gave up 5 bases and V 0 bases, and 9 bases lay outside the gene matches. The CDR3 loop spans 17 amino acids. Germline V lookup: CDR1 LGHNA, CDR2 YNFKEQ. CDR3 in amino acids: CASSQDHGQGEITEAFF. The CDR3 nucleotides read TGTGCCAGCAGCCAAGATCACGGACAGGGGGAAATTACTGAAGCTTTCTTT.

The chain joins TRBV27 to TRBJ1-1; D gene ambiguous. CDR3 size: 17 residues. V dropped 0 bases and J dropped 0 bases, with 14 bases sitting between them. Germline V gene lookup returns CDR1 MNHEY and CDR2 SMNVEV (reference sequence). The CDR3 is CASSLSTEGLLNTEAFF. The DNA for the CDR3 is TGTGCCAGCAGTTTATCCACAGAAGGCCTATTGAACACTGAAGCTTTCTTT.

This sequence joins TRBV15 and TRBJ2-7; no reliable D call. CDR3 size: 14 residues. Germline V CDR1 and CDR2: LNHNV, YYDKDF (reference sequence). The ends were cut back, 0 bases at V and 4 bases at J, with 10 bases in the middle. The CDR3 region is CATSRDRVVYEQYF. CDR3 nucleotide sequence: TGTGCCACCAGCAGAGATAGGGTTGTTTACGAGCAGTACTTC.

This chain uses TRBV6-1 with TRBJ1-2; 11 bases align to TRBD1. J lost 5 bases, V lost 3 bases, and 5 bases had no gene match. Looked up from germline, CDR1 is MNHNS and CDR2 is SASEGT. The CDR3 covers 15 residues. DNA for the CDR3: TGTGCCAGCAGTGAGACCGGGACAGGGGGGTATGGCTACACCTTC. It codes for CASSETGTGGYGYTF.

The CDR3: CASSLAGLAGGKNIQYF. CDR3 DNA sequence: TGTGCCAGCAGCTTAGCTGGATTAGCGGGTGGCAAAAACATTCAGTACTTC. The chain joins TRBV11-1 to TRBJ2-4; 7 nucleotides align to TRBD2. This CDR3 region has 17 residues. V was clipped by 0 bases and J by 3 bases; unmatched bases: 8. Germline assignment: CDR1 SGHAT and CDR2 FQDESV (reference sequence).

This clone was observed a handful of times. This rearrangement joins TRBV5-1 to TRBJ1-3, with TRBD1 identical over 8 bases. The germline CDR1 and CDR2 sequences are SGHRS and YFSETQ. This CDR3 comprises 15 residues. V lost 1 base to trimming and J lost 6 bases; unmatched junction nucleotides: 6. The CDR3: CASSLRTGGANTIYF. The CDR3 region has the DNA TGCGCCAGCAGCTTGCGAACAGGGGGTGCAAACACCATATATTTT.

The chain links TRBV11-3 to TRBJ1-3; D is unclear. The CDR3 consists of 13 residues. Germline lookup yields CDR1 SGHNT and CDR2 YENEEA. The V end lost 0 bases, the J end lost 2 bases, and 2 bases lay between the germline ends. The CDR3 region is CASSLDPGNTIYF. DNA of the CDR3: TGTGCCAGCAGCTTAGACCCTGGAAACACCATATATTTT.

The chain has TRBV30 and TRBJ2-7, with a possible D match to TRBD2 (5 bases). The CDR3 spans 13 residues. Germline V lookup: CDR1 GTSNPN, CDR2 SVGIG (reference sequence). Trimming took off 1 base at V and 3 bases at J, with 10 bases between the two ends. The CDR3 DNA reads TGTGCCTGGAGTGCGGACTTTAGCTACGAGCAGTACTTC. Amino acids: CAWSADFSYEQYF.

The V and J genes are TRBV11-2 and TRBJ2-5; D may be TRBD1 or TRBD2 (5 bases each). CDR3 length: 14 amino acids. CDR1 and CDR2 (germline): SGHAT, FQNNGV. The V gene lost 3 bases and the J gene lost 5 bases, with 13 bases spanning the gap. CDR3 bases: TGTGCCAGCAGCTTCGCGCCGGGGCGGGAGACCCAGTACTTC. It is translated as CASSFAPGRETQYF.

The rearrangement joins TRBV9 to TRBJ2-7, with 8 bases lining up with TRBD1. Per the germline V gene, CDR1 is SGDLS and CDR2 is YYNGEE. Trimming cost V 0 bases and J 10 bases; bases outside gene matches: 6. This CDR3 has 13 residues. The CDR3: CASSVGQGAGQYF. The CDR3 DNA follows: TGTGCCAGCAGCGTAGGGCAGGGGGCGGGCCAGTACTTC.

The DNA for the CDR3 is TGTGCCAGCAGTGAAAGGCTAGCGGTGTGGAATGAGCAGTTCTTC. Translation gives CASSERLAVWNEQFF. V and J are TRBV2 and TRBJ2-1, with TRBD2 identical over 7 bases. This CDR3 comprises 15 residues. CDR1 is SNHLY, CDR2 FYNNEI, per germline. Trimming cost V 2 bases and J 7 bases; bases outside gene matches: 8.

This clone appeared once. The V call is TRBV7-9, the J call TRBJ2-3; D call uncertain. Germline CDR1 is SEHNR and CDR2 is FQNEAQ (reference sequence). The CDR3 extends over 15 amino acids. V was trimmed by 8 bases and J by 2 bases, leaving 17 bases between them. CDR3 region: CASSRPMYFTDTQYF. The CDR3 DNA reads TGTGCCAGCTCTCGCCCCATGTACTTCACAGATACGCAGTATTTT.

The chain combines TRBV4-1 with TRBJ2-1; TRBD2 agrees at 10 bases. The CDR3 runs to 19 residues. J was trimmed by 1 base and V by 4 bases; bases with no gene match: 13. Germline V gives CDR1 MGHRA, CDR2 YSYEKL. CDR3 sequence (DNA): TGCGCCAGCAGCCCGGGGACTAGCGTCCAAAAACCTTCCTACAATGAGCAGTTCTTC. It translates to CASSPGTSVQKPSYNEQFF.

The chain employs TRBV19 and TRBJ2-7; no reliable D call. V was shortened by 5 bases and J by 4 bases, with 18 bases between the two germline ends. This CDR3 comprises 15 residues. The V gene's germline CDR1 is LNHDA and CDR2 SQIVND (reference sequence). The CDR3 nucleotides are TGTGCCAGTAGTGAGGCTCGTCAGTCAATATACGAGCAGTACTTC. It translates to CASSEARQSIYEQYF.

The chain is built from TRBV4-1 and TRBJ2-7; the D call may be TRBD1 or TRBD2 (6 bases each). Trimming stripped 1 base from V and 5 bases from J, with 15 bases between. The CDR3 contains 15 residues. Per germline, CDR1 MGHRA and CDR2 YSYEKL. CDR3 amino acids: CASSQVGGKGDEQYF. CDR3 DNA sequence: TGCGCCAGCAGCCAAGTCGGAGGGAAGGGGGACGAGCAGTACTTC.

The chain links TRBV2 to TRBJ2-7; D is uncertain. Germline-derived CDR1 and CDR2 are SNHLY and FYNNEI. The CDR3 spans 16 residues. Trimming cost V 1 base and J 3 bases, with 16 bases left between them. This CDR3 reads CASSEGDFGRVYEQYF. The DNA of the CDR3 is TGTGCCAGCAGTGAAGGGGATTTTGGACGAGTCTACGAGCAGTACTTC.

The CDR3 nucleotides read TGTGCCAGTGACAGGGGCGCAAATACGCAGTATTTT. Its protein is CASDRGANTQYF. The genes are TRBV6-5 and TRBJ2-3, with 8 bases matching TRBD1. Germline-derived CDR1 and CDR2 are MNHEY and SVGAGI. V gave up 9 bases and J gave up 7 bases; unmatched junction bases: 6. The CDR3 contains 12 residues.

The CDR3: CASSFDYGYTF. The CDR3 DNA is TGTGCCAGTAGCTTTGACTATGGCTACACCTTC. This chain connects TRBV19 to TRBJ1-2; no clear D. The CDR3 is made up of 11 amino acids. The V gene's germline CDR1 is LNHDA and CDR2 SQIVND (reference sequence). Trimming took 6 bases from V and 3 from J, leaving 5 bases between them. Using reference TRBV19 and TRBJ1-2 for the parts outside the CDR3, the full variable domain is DGGITQSPKYLFRKEGQNVTLSCEQNLNHDAMYWYRQDPGQGLRLIYYSQIVNDFQKGDIAEGYSVSREKKESFPLTVTSAQKNPTAFYLCASSFDYGYTFGSGTRLTVV.

The CDR3 protein is CASSLAGGSGGDTQYF. The CDR3 DNA reads as TGTGCCAGCAGCTTGGCCGGGGGTAGCGGGGGTGATACGCAGTATTTT. This chain uses TRBV5-6 with TRBJ2-3; TRBD2 agrees at 9 bases. Germline V lookup: CDR1 SGHDT, CDR2 YYEEEE. Trimming at V came to 0 bases and at J to 6 bases, leaving 8 bases not matched to a gene. This CDR3 is built from 16 residues.

CDR3 sequence (DNA): TGTGCCAGCAGTGATAAGACGGAGAGCTACAATGAGCAGTTCTTC. Translating it yields CASSDKTESYNEQFF. The genes are TRBV6-1 and TRBJ2-1; unclear D gene. Germline lookup yields CDR1 MNHNS and CDR2 SASEGT. The V and J ends lost 3 bases and 3 bases respectively, with 12 bases between them. CDR3 length: 15 amino acids.